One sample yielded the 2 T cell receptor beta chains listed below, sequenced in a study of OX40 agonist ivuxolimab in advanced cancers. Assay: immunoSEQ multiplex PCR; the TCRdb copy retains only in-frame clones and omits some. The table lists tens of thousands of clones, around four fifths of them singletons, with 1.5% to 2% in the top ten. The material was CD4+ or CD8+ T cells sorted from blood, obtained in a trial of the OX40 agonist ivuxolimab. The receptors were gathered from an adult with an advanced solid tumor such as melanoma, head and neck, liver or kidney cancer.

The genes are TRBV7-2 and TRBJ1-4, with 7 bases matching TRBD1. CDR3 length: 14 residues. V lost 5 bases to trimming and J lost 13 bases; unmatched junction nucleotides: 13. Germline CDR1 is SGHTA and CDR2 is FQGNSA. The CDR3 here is CASSQGEAGRGLFF. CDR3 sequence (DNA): TGTGCCAGCAGCCAGGGGGAGGCCGGTCGGGGACTGTTTTTT.

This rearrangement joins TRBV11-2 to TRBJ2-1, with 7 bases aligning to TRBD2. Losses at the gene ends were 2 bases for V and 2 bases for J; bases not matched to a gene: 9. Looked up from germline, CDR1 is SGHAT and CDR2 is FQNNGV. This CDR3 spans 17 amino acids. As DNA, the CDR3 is TGTGCCAGCAGCTTACTTGGGGGAGGGCTCGCCTACAATGAGCAGTTCTTC. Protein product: CASSLLGGGLAYNEQFF. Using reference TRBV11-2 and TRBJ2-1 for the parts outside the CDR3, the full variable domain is EAGVAQSPRYKIIEKRQSVAFWCNPISGHATLYWYQQILGQGPKLLIQFQNNGVVDDSQLPKDRFSAERLKGVDSTLKIQPAKLEDSAVYLCASSLLGGGLAYNEQFFGPGTRLTVL.